One T cell receptor (beta chain) is described in this entry. These data come from a study of tumor and adjacent non-tumor tissue in lung cancer. The template was RNA from unsorted bulk tissue. The CDR3 has 14 residues. V gave up 6 bases and J gave up 12 bases; unmatched junction bases: 14. In germline, CDR1 is MDHEN, CDR2 SYDVKM. The library came from three nested PCR rounds adapted from ARM-PCR protocols. MiXCR, run by TCRdb on the multiplex PCR reads, gives a single entry per CDR3 protein. In the table there are about 75,000 distinct CDR3 sequences, under 85% of which are singletons. J is TRBJ1-5 and V is TRBV28; 7 nucleotides match TRBD1. The source material was lung tumor tissue. The source of this sequence is a woman between 50 and 59 years old with non-small cell lung cancer. CDR3 DNA: TGTGCCAGCAGCCCCCCGGGAGGGTGGGACAGCCAGCATTTT. Its protein product is CASSPPGGWDSQHF.